This section outlines one TCR beta chain sequence together with its context. No antigen is known for it. These data originate in a study of shared clonotypes between healthy human individuals. Across the study: Three plates were used per donor for CD4 naive, three for CD4 memory, two for CD8 naive and one for CD8 memory.

Points from the study as a whole: Non-shared clonotypes displayed generation probabilities falling below those of clonotypes present in all four donors.

Only in-frame clones appear in the TCRdb table, and some are missing; sequencing was by immunoSEQ multiplex PCR. Of roughly 1,500,000 clones listed, 95% to 99% were seen once; the top ten hold about 0.45%. This CDR3 has 14 amino acids. Germline V gives CDR1 SGHTA, CDR2 FQGTGA. Trimming shortened V by 1 base and J by 0 bases, and 5 bases separated the two germline ends. This sequence was found in a man aged 25-40 years in good health. This chain uses TRBV7-3 with TRBJ2-3, with a possible D match to TRBD1 (5 bases). The source material was naive CD4+ T cells sorted from blood. This sample's subset: CD45RA+ positively selected. CDR3 sequence reads: CASSLRQSTDTQYF. The CDR3 coding sequence is TGTGCCAGCAGCTTAAGACAGAGCACAGATACGCAGTATTTT.